This T cell receptor beta chain comes out of a study of blood T cells in healthy people across ages. Study-wide points: Roughly linear declines in TCR beta diversity per million T cells occurred with age.

With a J-beta primer mix and a sample-barcoded 5' primer, a second PCR ran 7 to 11 cycles. TCRdb called the 5' RACE reads again in MiXCR, with one record for every CDR3 protein. Among approximately 900,000 distinct CDR3 sequences listed, roughly 50% were seen once. Regarding this clonotype: No antigen is known for it.

V was shortened by 2 bases and J by 2 bases, with 12 bases between the two germline ends. The CDR3 has 15 residues. Germline V gives CDR1 SGHTA, CDR2 FQGNSA. The chain recombines TRBV7-2 with TRBJ1-2, with a weak D call TRBD1 (6 bases). This sequence originates from a man aged 25-45 years in good health. The material sequenced was blood. CDR3 in amino acids: CASSLISRGNYGYTF. Here the CDR3 DNA reads TGTGCCAGCAGCTTAATTTCAAGGGGGAACTATGGCTACACCTTC.